This T cell receptor beta chain comes out of a study of Ad26.COV2.S vaccination and SARS-CoV-2 variants. Study overall: Once or twice, 56 days apart, Ad26.COV2.S was delivered intramuscularly.

TCRdb's table, derived via immunoSEQ multiplex PCR, lists solely in-frame clones and lacks some. The sample yields roughly 400,000 clones, 92% seen once. The germline V gene encodes CDR1 LGHDT and CDR2 YNNKEL (reference sequence). The CDR3 contains 15 residues. The V gene lost 3 bases and the J gene lost 4 bases, with 12 bases spanning the gap. The treatment was: about 20 received Ad26.COV2.S at low or high dose, single or two shots; 5 received placebo; per-sample allocation not given. The investigators took samples on day 63 after the first vaccine or placebo injection. In the vaccine, an Ad26 vector expressed the SARS-CoV-2 spike of the Wuhan strain.

V is TRBV3-1 (or the pseudogene TRBV3-2) and J is TRBJ2-2, with a weak D call TRBD1 (5 bases). The sample in question was peripheral blood, obtained in a trial of Ad26.COV2.S vaccine versus placebo. This TCR derives from a person aged 18-65 years who received the Ad26.COV2.S COVID-19 vaccine or a placebo. CDR3 protein: CASSHDSLSTGELFF. In nucleotides, the CDR3 is TGTGCCAGCAGCCATGACAGCCTGAGCACCGGGGAGCTGTTTTTT.